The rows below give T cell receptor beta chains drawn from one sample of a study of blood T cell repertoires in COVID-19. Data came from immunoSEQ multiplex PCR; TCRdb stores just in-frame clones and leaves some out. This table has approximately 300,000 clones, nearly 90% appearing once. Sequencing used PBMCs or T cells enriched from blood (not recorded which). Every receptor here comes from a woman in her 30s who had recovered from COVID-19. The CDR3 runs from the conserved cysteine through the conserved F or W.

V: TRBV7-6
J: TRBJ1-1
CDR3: CASSPKTGVNTEAFF

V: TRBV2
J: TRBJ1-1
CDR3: CASSELDRANTEAFF

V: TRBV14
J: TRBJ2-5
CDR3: CASSPSGSSGGETQYF

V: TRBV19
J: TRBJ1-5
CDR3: CASSSVINQPQHF

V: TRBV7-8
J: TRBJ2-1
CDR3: CASSTLAGGLNEQFF

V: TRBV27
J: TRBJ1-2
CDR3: CASSNLDNSNYGYTF

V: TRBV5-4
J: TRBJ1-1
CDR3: CASSLGGGDTEAFF

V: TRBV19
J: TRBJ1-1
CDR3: CASSIVRGAAEAFF

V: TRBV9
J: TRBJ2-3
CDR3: CASSAPTSGGSTDTQYF

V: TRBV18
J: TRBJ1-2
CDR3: CASSPGTGYGYTF

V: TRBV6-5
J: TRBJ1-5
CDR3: CASSFGLSSGQPQHF

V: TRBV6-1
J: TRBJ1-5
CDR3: CASSEGHVAVFPQHF

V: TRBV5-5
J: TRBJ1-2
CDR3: CASSPTGSGYTF

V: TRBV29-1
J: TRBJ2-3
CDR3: CSVVGQGTNTQYF

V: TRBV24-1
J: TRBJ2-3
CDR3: CATSESGTGGGDTQYF

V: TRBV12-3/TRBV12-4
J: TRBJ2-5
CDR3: CASSPAGTETQYF

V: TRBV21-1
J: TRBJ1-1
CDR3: CASSNTGRTEAFF

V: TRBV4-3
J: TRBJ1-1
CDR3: CASSQERTVTEAFF

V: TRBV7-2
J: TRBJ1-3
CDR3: CASSRSGSAGNTIYF

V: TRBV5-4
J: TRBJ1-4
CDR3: CASSASATNEKLFF

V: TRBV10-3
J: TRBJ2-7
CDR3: CATVRGGGYEQYF

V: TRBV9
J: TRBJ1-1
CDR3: CASSPAWGQGAMNTEAFF

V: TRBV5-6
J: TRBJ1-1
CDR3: CASSLTRGEAFF

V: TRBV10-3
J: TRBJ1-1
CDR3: CAITGKQGRLTEAFF

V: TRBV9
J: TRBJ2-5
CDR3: CASSVASVSVAGQETQYF

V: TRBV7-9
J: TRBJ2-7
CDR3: CASSLLRDYEQYF

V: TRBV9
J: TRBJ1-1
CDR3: CASSVGWGLNTEAFF

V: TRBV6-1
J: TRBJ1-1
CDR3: CASSEGTGLNTEAFF

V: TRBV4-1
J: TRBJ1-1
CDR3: CASSPGQGNTEAFF

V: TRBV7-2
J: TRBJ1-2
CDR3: CASSLDSTSGYGYTF

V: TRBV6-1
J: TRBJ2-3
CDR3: CASSAAAVNTDTQYF

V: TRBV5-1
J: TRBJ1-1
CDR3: CASRLRTGEAEAFF

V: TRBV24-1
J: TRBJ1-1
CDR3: CATSLGRARQNTEAFF

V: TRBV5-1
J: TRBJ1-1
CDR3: CASSTSGTGDTEAFF

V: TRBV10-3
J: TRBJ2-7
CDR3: CAISESTQYSYEQYF

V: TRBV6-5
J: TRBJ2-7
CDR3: CASSYLGQGGEQYF

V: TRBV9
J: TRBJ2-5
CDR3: CASSGPLGTWETQYF

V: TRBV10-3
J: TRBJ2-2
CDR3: CAITQGVASGGELFF

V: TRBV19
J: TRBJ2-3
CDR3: CASSPLPGGTTDTQYF

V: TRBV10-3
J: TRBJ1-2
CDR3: CAITTGGLVQDGYTF

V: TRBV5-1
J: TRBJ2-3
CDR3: CASSLAPTDTQYF

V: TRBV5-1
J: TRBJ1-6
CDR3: CASSSSTGRDSPLHF

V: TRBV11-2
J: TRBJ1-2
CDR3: CASSFPGSANYGYTF

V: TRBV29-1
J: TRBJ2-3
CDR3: CSVVPQLATDTQYF

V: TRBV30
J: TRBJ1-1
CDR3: CAWSWHPDSYLEAFF

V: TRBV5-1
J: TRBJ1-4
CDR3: CASSLRQWGEKLFF

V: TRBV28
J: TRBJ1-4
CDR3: CASSPRRSTEKLFF

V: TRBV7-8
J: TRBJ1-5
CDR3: CASSLERRGQLRSNQPQHF

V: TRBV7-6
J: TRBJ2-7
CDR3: CASSLGPGSSYEQYF

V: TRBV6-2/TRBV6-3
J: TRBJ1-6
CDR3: CASSTSWKDRSGNSPLHF

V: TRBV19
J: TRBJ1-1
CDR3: CASSRPTGPGTEAFF

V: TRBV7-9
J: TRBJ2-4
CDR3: CASSPGLAGIAKNIQYF

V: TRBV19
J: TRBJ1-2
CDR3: CASSRDRGSRGYTF

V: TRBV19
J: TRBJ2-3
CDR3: CASKQRGGTDTQYF

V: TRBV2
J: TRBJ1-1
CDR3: CASLTGRTNTEAFF